This T cell receptor beta chain derives from a study of blood T cell repertoires in COVID-19. Study-level information: The United States, Italy and Spain provided the acute and convalescent COVID-19 samples. From T cells, B-cell-depleted T cells, or PBMCs came the material, which was cDNA or gDNA.

Sequencing was performed with immunoSEQ multiplex PCR; in TCRdb, only in-frame clones are kept and a portion is missing. The sample has over 150,000 clones, approximately 85% seen once. With 8 bases clipped from V and 2 bases from J, the junction kept 4 bases outside the gene matches. The CDR3 runs 13 residues. Per germline, CDR1 LNHDA and CDR2 SQIVND (reference sequence). A Seattle source enrolled patients during active infection and followed them longitudinally. Source material: peripheral blood. The chain joins TRBV19 to TRBJ2-3, with TRBD1 matching 7 bases. The clonotype was recovered from a man older than 75 with COVID-19, enrolled during active disease. The DNA for the CDR3 is TGTGCCAGTGGACAGGTAACCACAGATACGCAGTATTTT. As protein: CASGQVTTDTQYF.